A selection of T cell receptor beta chains follows, all from one sample in a study of blood T cell repertoires in COVID-19. Generated by immunoSEQ multiplex PCR, the TCRdb table keeps only in-frame clones and is missing some. The sample yields 200,000 to 250,000 clones, approximately 82% seen once. Sequenced sample: peripheral blood. The receptor set was obtained from a human donor in a cohort sampled during active COVID-19. Each CDR3 is given with its conserved first and last residue. The D gene is left open where the match is weak. Rows give clone size only sometimes, using once, few, many, or a class for an expanded clone.

CDR3aa	CDR3nt	abundance	v_gene	j_gene	d_gene
CASSPKDSHSNQPQHF	TGTGCCAGTAGTCCCAAGGACAGTCATAGCAATCAGCCCCAGCATTTT	-	TRBV19	TRBJ1-5	-
CASSLQPSGANVLTF	TGCGCCAGCAGCTTACAACCCTCTGGGGCCAACGTCCTGACTTTC	-	TRBV5-1	TRBJ2-6	-
CATSRDRLDPDTQYF	TGTGCCACCAGCAGAGATAGGCTAGATCCAGATACGCAGTATTTT	-	TRBV15	TRBJ2-3	-
CACKLTDFEQYF	TGTGCCTGCAAGCTTACAGATTTCGAGCAGTACTTC	-	TRBV30	TRBJ2-7	-
CAWRPHVRGREGHEQYF	TGTGCCTGGAGGCCTCATGTCAGGGGACGTGAGGGGCACGAGCAGTACTTC	few	TRBV30	TRBJ2-7	-
CSVGGIAGLSSYEQYF	TGCAGCGTTGGGGGGATAGCGGGCCTGAGCTCCTACGAGCAGTACTTC	once	TRBV29-1	TRBJ2-7	TRBD2
CASSLPSGANTGELFF	TGCGCCAGCAGCTTGCCGAGCGGGGCCAACACCGGGGAGCTGTTTTTT	-	TRBV5-1	TRBJ2-2	TRBD2
CASVRLAGNTIYF	TGTGCCAGCGTGAGGCTAGCTGGAAACACCATATATTTT	-	TRBV2	TRBJ1-3	-
CASTSTTGNRNEQYF	TGTGCCAGTACCTCTACGACGGGGAATAGGAACGAGCAGTACTTC	-	TRBV19	TRBJ2-7	-
CASSPGFGSADTQYF	TGTGCCAGTAGTCCGGGTTTCGGTTCGGCAGATACGCAGTATTTT	-	TRBV19	TRBJ2-3	-
CASSTRDNGETQYF	TGTGCCAGCAGCACCCGGGACAACGGGGAGACCCAGTACTTC	-	TRBV21-1	TRBJ2-5	-
CASSLADRSTDTQYF	TGCGCCAGCAGCTTAGCGGACCGTAGCACAGATACGCAGTATTTT	-	TRBV5-1	TRBJ2-3	-
CASSRQGSTEAFF	TGTGCCAGCAGCCGACAGGGATCCACTGAAGCTTTCTTT	once	TRBV11-3	TRBJ1-1	TRBD1
CASSMRDMGEKLFF	TGTGCCAGTAGTATGCGAGATATGGGCGAAAAACTGTTTTTT	-	TRBV19	TRBJ1-4	-
CASSLSPADREYSEAFF	TGTGCCAGCAGTCTTAGCCCCGCAGACAGGGAGTACTCTGAAGCTTTCTTT	-	TRBV28	TRBJ1-1	TRBD1
CASSRGGTEAFF	TGTGCCAGCAGTAGGGGGGGCACTGAAGCTTTCTTT	-	TRBV27	TRBJ1-1	-
CASRVAGVEDTQYF	TGTGCCAGCAGGGTAGCGGGAGTGGAAGATACGCAGTATTTT	-	TRBV7-9	TRBJ2-3	TRBD2
CASSHLPTGSGREEQYF	TGTGCCAGCAGCCATCTCCCGACAGGGTCGGGGCGTGAGGAGCAGTACTTC	-	TRBV5-5	TRBJ2-7	TRBD1
CASSYEGVGNTIYF	TGTGCCAGCAGTTACGAAGGAGTTGGAAACACCATATATTTT	once	TRBV6-5	TRBJ1-3	-
CASSQGLADFQETQYF	TGCGCCAGCAGCCAAGGACTAGCGGACTTCCAAGAGACCCAGTACTTC	-	TRBV4-1	TRBJ2-5	TRBD2
CASSWHRGSRGDETQYF	TGTGCCAGCAGCTGGCATCGGGGTAGCAGGGGTGACGAGACCCAGTACTTC	-	TRBV5-4	TRBJ2-5	-
CATSRAPQVNYGYTF	TGTGCCACCAGCAGAGCGCCCCAGGTTAACTATGGCTACACCTTC	few	TRBV15	TRBJ1-2	-
CASSLTPGFADTQYF	TGTGCCAGCAGTTTAACGCCGGGGTTTGCGGATACGCAGTATTTT	-	TRBV27	TRBJ2-3	-
CASSLTGRRTEAFF	TGTGCCAGCAGCTTAACAGGCCGTCGAACTGAAGCTTTCTTT	-	TRBV28	TRBJ1-1	-
CASSLQTRVNEQFF	TGTGCCAGCAGCTTACAGACTAGAGTCAATGAGCAGTTCTTC	-	TRBV7-9	TRBJ2-1	-
CASSSGGDSDYNEQFF	TGTGCCAGCAGCTCAGGAGGGGACAGCGACTACAATGAGCAGTTCTTC	once	TRBV21-1	TRBJ2-1	-
CASSFDRNYGYTF	TGTGCCAGCAGTTTCGACAGGAACTATGGCTACACCTTC	few	TRBV28	TRBJ1-2	-
CASSLIVRGRDGELFF	TGTGCCAGCAGTCTTATAGTGAGGGGGCGCGACGGGGAGCTGTTTTTT	-	TRBV27	TRBJ2-2	TRBD1
CARSRGSLHEQYF	TGTGCCAGGAGTCGAGGGTCCCTCCACGAGCAGTACTTC	-	TRBV21-1	TRBJ2-7	-
CASSLDGRNQPQHF	TGCGCCAGCAGCTTGGACGGCAGGAATCAGCCCCAGCATTTT	-	TRBV5-1	TRBJ1-5	-
CAGTSGTDTQYF	TGTGCCGGGACTAGCGGCACAGATACGCAGTATTTT	-	TRBV21-1	TRBJ2-3	-
CAWSVIPRLAESSYEQYF	TGTGCCTGGAGTGTAATTCCTAGACTAGCGGAAAGCTCCTACGAGCAGTACTTC	-	TRBV30	TRBJ2-7	TRBD2
CAISLAGFTDTQYF	TGTGCCATCAGTCTAGCGGGGTTTACAGATACGCAGTATTTT	-	TRBV10-3	TRBJ2-3	TRBD2
CASSGGQLTDTQYF	TGTGCCAGCAGCGGAGGACAGCTTACAGATACGCAGTATTTT	-	TRBV7-2	TRBJ2-3	-
CASSFGGGRLDEQYF	TGTGCCAGCAGTTTTGGGGGCGGGCGCCTCGACGAGCAGTACTTC	-	TRBV9	TRBJ2-7	-
CSVEYRGDHTDTQYF	TGCAGCGTTGAATACCGGGGGGACCACACAGATACGCAGTATTTT	-	TRBV29-1	TRBJ2-3	TRBD2
CASSTYYGYTF	TGTGCCAGCAGTACTTACTATGGCTACACCTTC	once	TRBV25-1	TRBJ1-2	-
CASSETGTSQETQYF	TGCGCCAGCAGCGAGACAGGGACCTCACAAGAGACCCAGTACTTC	-	TRBV5-1	TRBJ2-5	TRBD1
CASSWTDRRTGELFF	TGCGCCAGCAGCTGGACTGACAGGCGGACCGGGGAGCTGTTTTTT	-	TRBV5-1	TRBJ2-2	-
CASSLAGGYSYEQYF	TGTGCCAGCAGCCTAGCGGGGGGTTACTCCTACGAGCAGTACTTC	-	TRBV3-1/TRBV3-2	TRBJ2-7	TRBD2
CASSEVEFGQREQYF	TGTGCCAGCAGTGAAGTTGAGTTCGGACAGAGAGAGCAGTACTTC	-	TRBV2	TRBJ2-7	-
CASSHASGRFDEQFF	TGCGCCAGCAGCCATGCTAGCGGGAGGTTCGATGAGCAGTTCTTC	-	TRBV4-1	TRBJ2-1	TRBD2
CASSQDRMLAGRVNEQFF	TGTGCCAGCAGCCAAGATCGCATGCTAGCGGGAAGGGTCAATGAGCAGTTCTTC	-	TRBV14	TRBJ2-1	TRBD2